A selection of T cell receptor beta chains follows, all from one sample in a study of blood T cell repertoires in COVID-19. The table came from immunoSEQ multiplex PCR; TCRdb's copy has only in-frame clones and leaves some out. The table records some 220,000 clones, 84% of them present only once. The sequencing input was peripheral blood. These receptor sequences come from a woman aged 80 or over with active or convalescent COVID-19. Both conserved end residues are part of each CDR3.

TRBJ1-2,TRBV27,CASSLLPRGRPISDGYTF
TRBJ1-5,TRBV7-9,CASSFPGQGRGSNQPQHF
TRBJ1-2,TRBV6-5,CASSDRGDYGYTF
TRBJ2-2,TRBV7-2,CASSLALIGELFF
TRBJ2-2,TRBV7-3,CASSFRGSGELFF
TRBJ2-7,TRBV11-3,CASRETGETYEQYF
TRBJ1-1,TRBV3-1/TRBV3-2,CASSQMPRTLRTEAFF
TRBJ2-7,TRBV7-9,CASRTSVSYEQYF
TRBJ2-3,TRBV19,CASSRTGVTDTQYF
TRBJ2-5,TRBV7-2,CASTLAGSSQETQYF
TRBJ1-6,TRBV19,CASSIRRDSPLHF
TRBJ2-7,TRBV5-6,CASSSEVEQYF
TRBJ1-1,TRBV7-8,CASSLALQAEAFF
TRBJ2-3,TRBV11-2,CASSYVRGSTDTQYF
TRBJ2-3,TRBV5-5,CASSPTFGSGRSTDTQYF
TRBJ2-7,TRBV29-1,CSVELSSGQDYEQYF
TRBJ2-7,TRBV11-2,CASSSGREPTYEQYF
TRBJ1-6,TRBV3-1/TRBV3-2,CASSQDWRNSPLHF
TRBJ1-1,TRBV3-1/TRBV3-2,CASSPRQGERTEAFF
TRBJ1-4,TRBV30,CAWNTDRGREKLFF
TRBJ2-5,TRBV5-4,CASSPTSAAPETQYF
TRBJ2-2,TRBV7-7,CASSSTVNTGELFF
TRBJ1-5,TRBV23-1,CASSQSRIREYQPQHF
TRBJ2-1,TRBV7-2,CASSLARGGTGTEQFF
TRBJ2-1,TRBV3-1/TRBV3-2,CASSQPHHGLAGGPTYNEQFF
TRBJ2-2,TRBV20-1,CSASHSGNGGTGELFF
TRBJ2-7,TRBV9,CASSANRGQGEQYF
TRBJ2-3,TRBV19,CASSIDRPGGYTDTQYF
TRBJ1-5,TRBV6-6,CASSYSGTGYNQPQHF
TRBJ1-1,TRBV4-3,CASSQHDRGDTEAFF
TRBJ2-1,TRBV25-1,CASSPRGTGNEQFF
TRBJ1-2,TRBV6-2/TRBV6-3,CASSWRGFKGYTF
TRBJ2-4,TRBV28,CASSFPSGGAKNIQYF
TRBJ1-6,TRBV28,CASSFSGLGSPLHF
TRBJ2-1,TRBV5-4,CASSDRTSGLYEQFF
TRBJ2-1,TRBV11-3,CASSPEGSGRGEQFF
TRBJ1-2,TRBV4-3,CASSRRGQVASGYTF
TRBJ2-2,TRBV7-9,CASSFGAFGELFF
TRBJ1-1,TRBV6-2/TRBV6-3,CASSFRDRSVKAFF
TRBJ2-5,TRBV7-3,CASSLIAGQETQYF
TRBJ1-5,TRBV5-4,CASSLYGGNQPQHF
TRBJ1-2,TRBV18,CASSPETGYGYTF
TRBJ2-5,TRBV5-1,CASTLGGPSETQYF
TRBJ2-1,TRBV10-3,CATGLAGGGSYNEQFF
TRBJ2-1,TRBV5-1,CASSLGLAGVNEQFF
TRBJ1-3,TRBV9,CASSPTGQGNTIYF
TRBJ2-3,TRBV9,CASSDPGLAGGGDTQYF
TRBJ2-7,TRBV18,CASSQTSGRTYEQYF
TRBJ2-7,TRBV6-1,CASSERVGSTYEQYF
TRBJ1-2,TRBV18,CASSRQDSANYGYTF
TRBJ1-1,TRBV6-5,CASRIQGATTEAFF
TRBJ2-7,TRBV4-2,CASSQGQGAIYEQYF
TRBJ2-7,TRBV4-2,CASSQDLGGSAYEQYF
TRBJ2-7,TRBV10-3,CAISAHGEESYEQYF
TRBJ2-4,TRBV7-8,CASSPTGSRNIQYF
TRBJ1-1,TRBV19,CASSRSAGYTEAFF
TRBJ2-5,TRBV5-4,CATSGGGVGETQYF
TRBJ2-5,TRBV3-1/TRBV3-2,CASSQDLGQTSHETQYF
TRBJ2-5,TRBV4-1,CASSQTSGGYGTQYF